This TCR beta chain was found in a study of blood T cells in healthy people across ages. Combining a sample-barcoded 5' primer with a J-beta primer mix, a second PCR ran for about 6 to 11 cycles. Each CDR3 protein gets one entry after TCRdb re-called the 5' RACE reads with MiXCR. This sample has 1.5 million to 1.8 million distinct CDR3 sequences; roughly two fifths occur once, and the top ten carry around 4%. The TCR was taken from a woman aged 18-29 years in good health. The specimen sequenced was blood.

The chain's CDR3 is CSVDRDGTYEQYF. The CDR3 nucleotides read TGCAGCGTTGACCGGGACGGGACCTACGAGCAGTACTTC. The chain uses TRBV29-1 and TRBJ2-7, with D tentatively TRBD1 or TRBD2 (5 bases each). The V gene's germline CDR1 is SQVTM and CDR2 ANQGSEA. V lost 3 bases to trimming and J lost 2 bases, with 11 bases between them. The CDR3 runs 13 residues.